This T cell receptor (beta chain) comes out of a study of regulatory T cells in long-lasting Graves disease. Study findings and constraints: Blood alone, not thyroid tissue, was studied.

The V end lost 3 bases, the J end lost 1 base, and 9 bases lay between the germline ends. The CDR3 consists of 14 residues. This clonotype has at least ten counts. Its antigen is not known. Time point in this sample: persistent/refractory GD, antithyroid drugs over 5 years with positive TRAb. The TCR library used RNA extracted from PBMCs. Construction of the TCR beta libraries employed iRepertoire HTBI primers in conjunction with Arm-PCR of CDR3 regions. TCRdb reanalysed the multiplex PCR reads using MiXCR and keeps one entry per CDR3 protein. This table holds around 400,000 distinct CDR3 sequences, roughly 21% found once.

The clonotype comes from a female donor with Graves disease. The chain has TRBV12-3 or TRBV12-4 and TRBJ1-2; D is unclear. The sample was peripheral blood mononuclear cells (PBMCs), taken when the disease was refractory, from a patient treated with antithyroid drugs. This CDR3 is CASSFNVGNYGYTF. The CDR3, as DNA: TGTGCCAGCAGTTTTAACGTCGGTAACTATGGCTACACCTTC.